Described below is a single TCR beta chain sequence and its context. What antigen it recognizes has not been identified. No clone much larger than this one lies a single base away; base qualities are absent. TCRbeta CDR3 regions were amplified from genomic DNA using the immunoSEQ Assay, a bias-controlled multiplex PCR. The source study handled its data this way. Within the assay, amplification of reference gene primers was used to estimate how many nucleated cells each sample contained. To quantify the absolute abundance of each unique TCRbeta CDR3 rearrangement, sequence reads were collapsed and filtered. For each sample, productive Simpson clonality was calculated by taking the square root of Simpson's diversity index across productive rearrangements. TCRdb took over this immuneACCESS table, retaining in-frame rearrangements with V and J assigned. Such tables are incomplete; in checked studies, under half of the missing clones stem from an unresolved V gene, and the remainder is unexplained. V, J and clone size derive from that table, while D and trimming were established from the DNA sequence. The sample table holds 150,000 to 200,000 clones, of which approximately 88% were seen once. Of the sample, approximately 9% is held by the ten largest clones.

This sample was taken from a study of blood T cell repertoires in COVID-19 (dated by TCRdb to the early 2020s). In the study overall: Samples from collaborators originated in the United States, Italy and Spain and spanned both the acute and convalescent phases of COVID-19. The material from the prospective study consisted of cDNA or gDNA derived from T cells, B-cell-depleted T cells, or PBMCs. Subjects who had been exposed to COVID-19, were actively infected with it, or had recovered from it provided the deeply sampled blood TCRbeta repertoires that made up the dataset. The repertoires were released in a freely available public database meant as a resource for research on the immune response to SARS-CoV-2. The samples were drawn from two sources: the first 160 participants of the ongoing ImmuneRACE study, and some 1,300 subjects contributed by 6 global collaborators. The sample metadata nearly always contained a de-identified subject ID, COVID-19 status, age in years and sex. HLA class I and class II types, where available, came from metadata supplied by the sample provider rather than from assay-based typing. What the authors observed across the whole study: Clinical and demographic metadata were provided uncurated, with the amount varying by source and participant.

Enrolling through a virtual design, the prospective study's participants ranged in age from roughly 18 to 90 years and lived across about two dozen United States geographic areas. In the prospective study, participants were assigned to cohorts based on the clinical history participants reported in a screening survey and a study questionnaire. Recovered participants in ImmuneRACE Cohort 3 were defined as having two consecutive negative NP/OP PCR tests, clearance from a healthcare professional, or resolution of symptoms. Each participant in the prospective study had whole blood, serum and a nasopharyngeal or oropharyngeal swab collected by mobile phlebotomists. Additional blood draws and questionnaires over a 2-month period could optionally be provided by prospective study participants. Prospective study blood samples were shipped either frozen or at room temperature before DNA extraction. V drops 0 bases and J drops 3 bases, leaving 18 bases in between. The CDR3 contains 17 residues, cysteine and phenylalanine counted. Of all the DNA, just the CDR3 is kept, 51 bases in frame from base 1. From a lookup of the germline V gene, CDR1 and CDR2 are SGHRS and YFSETQ.

The sequenced sample was PBMCs or T cells enriched from blood (not recorded which). The chain is assembled from TRBV5-1 and TRBJ1-2, and possibly TRBD1, on 6 matching bases. This clonotype was sampled from a woman between 18 and 30 years old who had recovered from COVID-19. The encoded CDR3 is CASSLGFSGATDYGYTF. The DNA sequence is given as TGCGCCAGCAGCTTGGGTTTTTCAGGGGCCACGGACTATGGCTACACCTTC.